Below, 30 T cell receptor beta chains from the same sample are listed, as sequenced in a study of T-cell memory formation after mild COVID-19. TCRdb processed the 5' RACE reads anew with MiXCR; each CDR3 protein has one entry. The sample consists of about 430,000 distinct CDR3 sequences, 20% to 30% of them appearing once. The sequenced material came from PBMCs or a T cell subset sorted from them (not recorded which). Every receptor here comes from an adult woman who had mild COVID-19 (a few samples of this study predate the infection). Cell type and time point are not known.

This clonotype occurred a few times. The chain has TRBV12-3 or TRBV12-4 and TRBJ2-7, with TRBD1 identical over 10 bases. This CDR3 contains 15 residues. Trimming cost V 2 bases and J 2 bases; bases outside gene matches: 3. The CDR3 loop reads CASSLRQGATYEQYF. The CDR3 nucleotides are TGTGCCAGCAGTTTAAGACAGGGGGCCACCTACGAGCAGTACTTC.

The V and J genes are TRBV12-3 or TRBV12-4 and TRBJ1-2; TRBD1 matches at 7 bases. CDR3 length: 14 residues. With V trimmed by 4 bases and J by 6 bases, 8 bases remained unmatched. CDR3 loop: CASSYQGETDGYTF. DNA for the CDR3: TGTGCCAGCAGTTACCAGGGGGAAACGGATGGCTACACCTTC.

This clonotype occurred a few times. The CDR3 nucleotides read TGTGCCAGCAGCTTGGGGATAGCAGAGAGTACCTACGAGCAGTACTTC. It specifies CASSLGIAESTYEQYF. The rearrangement links TRBV5-4 to TRBJ2-7; no clear D gene. V was shortened by 0 bases and J by 2 bases, with 15 bases between the two germline ends. CDR3 length equals 16 residues. CDR1 is SGHNT and CDR2 is YYREEE in the germline V gene (reference sequence).

This chain joins TRBV12-3 or TRBV12-4 and TRBJ1-2; D might be TRBD1 (5 bases). Trimming removed 6 bases at V and 6 bases at J, with 14 bases between. The CDR3 consists of 13 residues. The CDR3 DNA reads as TGTGCCAGCAGCCAAGCGATAGGGGATGGCTACACCTTC. This encodes CASSQAIGDGYTF.

This clonotype appeared a few times. The J gene is TRBJ2-5, the V gene TRBV20-1, with D unresolved. The germline gives CDR1 DFQATT, CDR2 SNEGSKA (reference sequence). This CDR3 has 14 amino acids. V shed 3 bases and J shed 10 bases, with 21 bases lying between them. CDR3: CSASPTNLGLGQYF. CDR3 nucleotides: TGCAGTGCTAGCCCCACTAACCTGGGCTTGGGCCAGTACTTC.

J is TRBJ2-7 and V is TRBV15; D may correspond to TRBD1 or TRBD2 (6 bases each). V was clipped by 8 bases and J by 5 bases, with 16 bases between them. The CDR3 is 13 residues long. Per the germline V gene, CDR1 is LNHNV and CDR2 is YYDKDF (reference sequence). The DNA for the CDR3 is TGTGCCACCGGAAGGGGGGCGAGAAACGAGCAGTACTTC. Protein sequence: CATGRGARNEQYF.

Only a few counts were recorded for this clonotype. The J gene is TRBJ2-2, the V gene TRBV12-3 or TRBV12-4; the D gene is possibly TRBD2 (6 bases). The CDR3 spans 16 residues. Trimming removed 2 bases from V and 1 base from J, with 11 bases in between. The CDR3 is CASSLQSGVNTGELFF. CDR3 nucleotides: TGTGCCAGCAGTTTACAGTCGGGGGTGAACACCGGGGAGCTGTTTTTT.

This clonotype came up a few times. This chain uses TRBV24-1 with TRBJ2-1, with 8 bases lining up with TRBD1. V was pared by 3 bases and J by 7 bases, with 10 bases of the junction left unmatched. CDR3 length: 16 amino acids. The germline CDR1 and CDR2 sequences are KGHDR and SFDVKD. DNA of the CDR3: TGTGCCACCAGTGATATAGGGGCAGGGGGCTTGAATGAGCAGTTCTTC. It yields the protein CATSDIGAGGLNEQFF.

This clonotype was seen a handful of times. V gene TRBV6-1 combines with J gene TRBJ2-6, with no clear D. V dropped 1 base and J dropped 4 bases, with 8 bases sitting between them. The CDR3 length is 15 residues. Germline V CDR1 and CDR2: MNHNS, SASEGT. CDR3 sequence reads: CASSEEGYGANVLTF. As DNA, the CDR3 is TGTGCCAGCAGTGAAGAGGGCTACGGGGCCAACGTCCTGACTTTC.

The rearrangement uses TRBV5-1 and TRBJ1-2; D is unresolved. The CDR3 totals 15 residues. V dropped 1 base and J dropped 2 bases, with 12 bases sitting between them. CDR1 is SGHRS, CDR2 YFSETQ, per germline. This CDR3 reads CASSLSSAGNYGYTF. The CDR3 bases are TGCGCCAGCAGCTTGTCGTCAGCGGGGAACTATGGCTACACCTTC.

This clonotype has just a few counts. V gene TRBV29-1 combines with J gene TRBJ2-2; TRBD2 matches at 7 bases. Germline V lookup: CDR1 SQVTM, CDR2 ANQGSEA. This CDR3 has 12 amino acids. V lost 4 bases, J lost 5 bases, and 1 base stayed unmatched. The CDR3 sequence: CSVGTSTGELFF. CDR3 nucleotides: TGCAGCGTTGGGACTAGTACCGGGGAGCTGTTTTTT.

The chain couples TRBV7-9 to TRBJ2-2; 10 bases are a match to TRBD2. V dropped 3 bases and J dropped 5; count of bases not matched to a gene: 6. Germline CDR1 SEHNR, CDR2 FQNEAQ (reference sequence). CDR3 length: 16 residues. The CDR3 DNA sequence: TGTGCCAGCAGCTTCGGAGCGGGGGGGCCGACCGGGGAGCTGTTTTTT. Translation gives CASSFGAGGPTGELFF. The whole variable domain, remainder taken from reference TRBV7-9 and TRBJ2-2, is DTGVSQNPRHKITKRGQNVTFRCDPISEHNRLYWYRQTLGQGPEFLTYFQNEAQLEKSRLLSDRFSAERPKGSFSTLEIQRTEQGDSAMYLCASSFGAGGPTGELFFGEGSRLTVL.

This clonotype was seen only once. This chain links TRBV5-1 with TRBJ1-4, with D unclear. Trimming pared 1 base from V and 7 bases from J, leaving 17 bases between. CDR3 size: 16 residues. Germline V CDR1 and CDR2: SGHRS, YFSETQ. The CDR3 region is CASSLRSVSLVEKLFF. The CDR3 DNA sequence: TGCGCCAGCAGCTTGCGGTCGGTCAGTCTTGTTGAAAAACTGTTTTTT.

This clonotype has only a few counts. The rearrangement joins TRBV4-1 to TRBJ1-1, with 7 bases aligning to TRBD1. CDR1 and CDR2 (germline): MGHRA, YSYEKL. This CDR3 is 14 amino acids long. V dropped 2 bases and J dropped 5; count of bases not matched to a gene: 5. The DNA of the CDR3 is TGCGCCAGCAGCCAACAAGAGACAGGGACTGAAGCTTTCTTT. It is translated as CASSQQETGTEAFF.

The chain recombines TRBV5-1 with TRBJ2-4; a possible D gene is TRBD2 (7 bases). Germline lookup yields CDR1 SGHRS and CDR2 YFSETQ. This CDR3 spans 15 amino acids. V lost 7 bases and J lost 10, with 24 bases in between. CDR3 protein: CASELGGGHPRIQYF. CDR3 in DNA: TGCGCCAGCGAACTTGGGGGGGGGCACCCGAGGATTCAGTACTTC.

This clonotype was observed a few times. The chain uses TRBV27 and TRBJ2-1; tentatively, D is TRBD1 (5 bases). Trimming removed 4 bases from V and 3 bases from J, with 10 bases in between. This CDR3 comprises 14 residues. Germline lookup yields CDR1 MNHEY and CDR2 SMNVEV (reference sequence). The CDR3 is CASSSDRFYNEQFF. The DNA for the CDR3 is TGTGCCAGCAGTTCAGACAGATTCTACAATGAGCAGTTCTTC.

This clonotype has a handful of counts. The chain employs TRBV6-2 or TRBV6-3 and TRBJ1-1, with 7 bases lining up with TRBD1. This CDR3 has 14 amino acids. Trimming at V came to 2 bases and at J to 1 base, leaving 1 base not matched to a gene. Germline lookup yields CDR1 MNHEY and CDR2 SVGEGT. The CDR3 DNA follows: TGTGCCAGCAGTTACCGGACAGGGAACACTGAAGCTTTCTTT. This translates into CASSYRTGNTEAFF.

The CDR3 DNA reads as TGTGCCACCAGTGACCCCGGGACCAACAATGAGCAGTTCTTC. Amino acid sequence: CATSDPGTNNEQFF. The chain couples TRBV24-1 to TRBJ2-1; TRBD1 or TRBD2 may be the D gene (5 bases each). The CDR3 extends over 14 amino acids. Trimming left V 4 bases short and J 5 bases short, with 11 bases between. The V gene's germline CDR1 is KGHDR and CDR2 SFDVKD.

This clonotype was observed a handful of times. The chain employs TRBV7-2 and TRBJ1-2; TRBD1 is a possible D gene (5 bases). The CDR3 is made up of 16 amino acids. Trimming cost V 5 bases and J 4 bases, with 20 bases left between them. Germline V gives CDR1 SGHTA, CDR2 FQGNSA. The CDR3 DNA sequence: TGTGCCAGCAGCCTCTCAGGGTTGGCGCCGATCTATGGCTACACCTTC. This sequence encodes CASSLSGLAPIYGYTF. The full variable domain, rest sourced from reference TRBV7-2 and TRBJ1-2, is GAGVSQSPSNKVTEKGKDVELRCDPISGHTALYWYRQSLGQGLEFLIYFQGNSAPDKSGLPSDRFSAERTGGSVSTLTIQRTQQEDSAVYLCASSLSGLAPIYGYTFGSGTRLTVV.

The sample holds many counts of this clonotype. V usage is TRBV7-2 and J usage is TRBJ2-7; D ambiguous. This CDR3 has 13 amino acids. CDR1 SGHTA and CDR2 FQGNSA come from the germline V gene. Trimming stripped 5 bases from V and 2 bases from J, with 10 bases between. The CDR3 reads CASSEVGAYEQYF. The CDR3 nucleotides read TGTGCCAGCAGCGAGGTCGGAGCCTACGAGCAGTACTTC.

This clonotype came up a few times. The V gene is TRBV5-6, the J gene TRBJ1-4; maybe TRBD1 (5 bases). This CDR3 has 15 residues. Looked up from germline, CDR1 is SGHDT and CDR2 is YYEEEE. The V and J ends lost 4 bases and 5 bases respectively, with 15 bases between them. The CDR3 spells CASSPGWGINEKLFF. CDR3 sequence (DNA): TGTGCCAGCAGCCCAGGTTGGGGGATCAATGAAAAACTGTTTTTT.

This clonotype was detected a few times. The J gene is TRBJ2-3, the V gene TRBV12-3 or TRBV12-4; D is possibly TRBD2 (5 bases). The CDR3 has 14 residues. V was shortened by 6 bases and J by 5 bases, with 15 bases between the two germline ends. CDR3 protein: CASSFEGRRDTQYF. In DNA form, the CDR3 reads TGTGCCAGCAGCTTTGAGGGCCGTAGAGATACGCAGTATTTT.

This clonotype occurred a few times. The chain recombines TRBV12-3 or TRBV12-4 with TRBJ1-2; TRBD1 matches 7 bases. With V trimmed by 6 bases and J by 4 bases, 14 bases remained unmatched. CDR3 length: 16 amino acids. CDR3: CASSPKTGMLSYGYTF. The CDR3 DNA sequence: TGTGCCAGCAGCCCAAAGACAGGGATGCTCAGCTATGGCTACACCTTC.

V gene TRBV7-7 combines with J gene TRBJ2-2, with D perhaps matching TRBD1 (5 bases). CDR3 size: 16 residues. V shed 5 bases and J shed 0 bases, with 13 bases lying between them. The germline gives CDR1 SSHAT, CDR2 FNYEAQ (reference sequence). The CDR3 loop is CASSGSTVTNTGELFF. DNA for the CDR3: TGTGCCAGCAGCGGCTCGACAGTAACGAACACCGGGGAGCTGTTTTTT.

This clonotype has more than one count but fewer than ten. V is TRBV9 and J is TRBJ2-1, with D perhaps TRBD2 (7 bases). This CDR3 is built from 15 residues. Between the trimmed V and J ends, which lost 4 bases and 4 bases, there was a span of 15 bases. Germline V CDR1 and CDR2: SGDLS, YYNGEE. The CDR3 sequence is CASSPAGAGYNEQFF. The CDR3 nucleotides read TGTGCCAGCAGCCCTGCGGGGGCGGGATACAATGAGCAGTTCTTC.

The chain joins TRBV7-2 to TRBJ2-1; the match to TRBD2 covers 10 bases. Looked up from germline, CDR1 is SGHTA and CDR2 is FQGNSA. The J segment lost 2 bases and the V segment lost 3 bases, leaving 4 bases of the junction unmatched. This CDR3 spans 16 amino acids. The CDR3 is CASSFERGGPYNEQFF. CDR3 coding DNA: TGTGCCAGCAGCTTTGAGCGGGGGGGCCCCTACAATGAGCAGTTCTTC.

This clonotype appeared many times. This chain uses TRBV19 with TRBJ1-5; D perhaps matches TRBD1 (6 bases). The germline V and J ends were trimmed by 5 bases and 6 bases, with 17 bases remaining between them. This CDR3 contains 15 residues. Germline V gives CDR1 LNHDA, CDR2 SQIVND (reference sequence). The CDR3 sequence is CASSAPQGRGQPQHF. The CDR3 DNA reads as TGTGCCAGTAGTGCCCCACAGGGTAGGGGTCAGCCCCAGCATTTT.

This clonotype was observed a few times. The chain has TRBV5-1 and TRBJ1-1, with D perhaps matching TRBD1 (6 bases). There are 13 residues in the CDR3. Deletions cut 3 bases from V and 6 bases from J, with 12 bases between. Germline V gene lookup returns CDR1 SGHRS and CDR2 YFSETQ. CDR3 in amino acids: CASSSGEGSEAFF. Written as DNA, the CDR3 is TGCGCCAGCAGCTCAGGGGAGGGCTCTGAAGCTTTCTTT.

V and J are TRBV4-1 and TRBJ2-1, with D possibly being TRBD2 (6 bases). V lost 8 bases to trimming and J lost 3 bases, with 11 bases between them. Germline lookup yields CDR1 MGHRA and CDR2 YSYEKL. The CDR3 runs 13 residues. DNA for the CDR3: TGCGCCAGCCGTAGCGGAAACTACAATGAGCAGTTCTTC. Translating gives CASRSGNYNEQFF.

This clonotype was found many times. This chain links TRBV7-2 with TRBJ2-3; D tentatively reads TRBD1 or TRBD2 (6 bases each). The germline CDR1 and CDR2 sequences are SGHTA and FQGNSA. This CDR3 has 17 amino acids. The V and J ends lost 2 bases and 0 bases respectively, with 15 bases between them. CDR3 coding DNA: TGTGCCAGCAGCTTATCGGGGGCCGACTCTAGCACAGATACGCAGTATTTT. This encodes CASSLSGADSSTDTQYF. The variable domain in full, completed from reference TRBV7-2 and TRBJ2-3, reads GAGVSQSPSNKVTEKGKDVELRCDPISGHTALYWYRQSLGQGLEFLIYFQGNSAPDKSGLPSDRFSAERTGGSVSTLTIQRTQQEDSAVYLCASSLSGADSSTDTQYFGPGTRLTVL.